Below, 32 T cell receptor beta chains from the same sample are listed, as sequenced in a study of cytomegalovirus exposure and HLA in healthy donors. Here immunoSEQ multiplex PCR was the method, and the copy in TCRdb shows in-frame clones only, minus some. Here the sample spans about 160,000 clones, approximately 96% being singletons. The source material was PBMCs. Receptor source: a woman aged 18 to 35 in good health and CMV-seronegative.

CDR3 sequence: CASSLAIRTGAYEQYF. DNA for the CDR3: TGCGCCAGCAGCTTGGCCATCCGGACAGGGGCCTACGAGCAGTACTTC. The J gene is TRBJ2-7, the V gene TRBV5-1; TRBD1 agrees at 9 bases. With V trimmed by 0 bases and J by 2 bases, 6 bases remained unmatched. There are 16 residues in the CDR3. Germline V gene lookup returns CDR1 SGHRS and CDR2 YFSETQ.

This chain connects TRBV9 to TRBJ2-3, with 11 nucleotides matching TRBD2. The CDR3 contains 16 residues. Germline CDR1 SGDLS, CDR2 YYNGEE. The junction had 5 bases not matched to a gene; V was cut back by 4 bases and J by 1 base. CDR3 residues: CASSTPGLAGTDTQYF. In DNA, the CDR3 is TGTGCCAGCAGCACTCCGGGACTAGCGGGCACAGATACGCAGTATTTT. Based on the CDR3 plus reference TRBV9 and TRBJ2-3, the full variable domain is DSGVTQTPKHLITATGQRVTLRCSPRSGDLSVYWYQQSLDQGLQFLIQYYNGEERAKGNILERFSAQQFPDLHSELNLSSLELGDSALYFCASSTPGLAGTDTQYFGPGTRLTVL.

DNA of the CDR3: TGCGCCAGCAGCCCGGTAGACGGGGGATTCTGGGAGACCCAGTACTTC. Translating gives CASSPVDGGFWETQYF. V and J are TRBV5-1 and TRBJ2-5; TRBD2 might be the D (6 bases). The CDR3 loop spans 16 amino acids. Looked up from germline, CDR1 is SGHRS and CDR2 is YFSETQ. V was shortened by 4 bases and J by 5 bases, with 21 bases between the two germline ends. The variable domain in full, with the rest retrieved from reference TRBV5-1 and TRBJ2-5, is KAGVTQTPRYLIKTRGQQVTLSCSPISGHRSVSWYQQTPGQGLQFLFEYFSETQRNKGNFPGRFSGRQFSNSRSEMNVSTLELGDSALYLCASSPVDGGFWETQYFGPGTRLLVL.

V is TRBV7-2 and J is TRBJ1-6, with D possibly matching TRBD1 (6 bases). V gave up 3 bases and J gave up 4 bases, with 13 bases separating them. From germline, CDR1 is SGHTA and CDR2 FQGNSA. CDR3 length equals 16 residues. This chain's CDR3 is CASSLAGERYNSPLHF. The DNA of the CDR3 is TGTGCCAGCAGCTTGGCAGGGGAAAGGTATAATTCACCCCTCCACTTT. Complete variable domain (other parts from reference TRBV7-2 and TRBJ1-6): GAGVSQSPSNKVTEKGKDVELRCDPISGHTALYWYRQSLGQGLEFLIYFQGNSAPDKSGLPSDRFSAERTGGSVSTLTIQRTQQEDSAVYLCASSLAGERYNSPLHFGNGTRLTVT.

V is TRBV5-6 and J is TRBJ1-3; weak D call: TRBD1 (5 bases). Trimming took 2 bases from V and 0 from J, leaving 9 bases between them. This CDR3 comprises 15 residues. The germline CDR1 and CDR2 sequences are SGHDT and YYEEEE. CDR3 coding DNA: TGTGCCAGCAGCTTTGCGGGGCTCTCTGGAAACACCATATATTTT. Protein product: CASSFAGLSGNTIYF.

The rearrangement joins TRBV25-1 to TRBJ1-1, with 8 bases lining up with TRBD1. This CDR3 contains 16 residues. V dropped 1 base and J dropped 1; count of bases not matched to a gene: 5. From germline, CDR1 is MGHDK and CDR2 SYGVNS. Written as DNA, the CDR3 is TGTGCCAGCAGTGAATCAGGGGGCGGGGAGAACACTGAAGCTTTCTTT. It yields the protein CASSESGGGENTEAFF.

V usage is TRBV14 and J usage is TRBJ1-1, with D possibly being TRBD1 (5 bases). The CDR3 sequence is 13 residues long. Looked up from germline, CDR1 is SGHDN and CDR2 is FVKESK. The V end was cut by 2 bases, the J end by 11 bases, with 15 bases between. CDR3 sequence (DNA): TGTGCCAGCAGCCAACAGGGTTTTCTTCGTGCTTTCTTT. Residues: CASSQQGFLRAFF.

The chain couples TRBV6-5 to TRBJ1-6, with 7 bases lining up with TRBD1. The CDR3 is 15 residues long. The V gene end was trimmed by 0 bases and the J gene end by 10 bases; junction bases not matched to a gene: 6. Germline CDR1 MNHEY, CDR2 SVGAGI. The CDR3 DNA sequence: TGTGCCAGCAGTTACTCCGACAGGGAAGGGTCACCCCTCCACTTT. Protein sequence: CASSYSDREGSPLHF.

The chain uses TRBV27 and TRBJ1-2; the D gene is possibly TRBD1 (5 bases). This CDR3 is built from 14 residues. Trimming took 5 bases from V and 4 from J, leaving 14 bases between them. Germline values: CDR1 MNHEY, CDR2 SMNVEV (reference sequence). The CDR3 loop reads CASSKSPQAYGYTF. DNA for the CDR3: TGTGCCAGCAGTAAGTCCCCACAGGCCTATGGCTACACCTTC.

This chain joins TRBV5-1 and TRBJ2-5, with a tentative D call TRBD2 (5 bases). CDR3 length: 15 amino acids. V gave up 6 bases and J gave up 0 bases, with 15 bases separating them. Germline CDR1 is SGHRS and CDR2 is YFSETQ. The CDR3 nucleotides are TGCGCCAGCAAGCGGAGCGGCCCGAACCAAGAGACCCAGTACTTC. This gives the protein CASKRSGPNQETQYF. The whole variable domain, filled in from reference TRBV5-1 and TRBJ2-5, reads KAGVTQTPRYLIKTRGQQVTLSCSPISGHRSVSWYQQTPGQGLQFLFEYFSETQRNKGNFPGRFSGRQFSNSRSEMNVSTLELGDSALYLCASKRSGPNQETQYFGPGTRLLVL.

The rearrangement links TRBV9 to TRBJ2-1; TRBD1 might be the D (6 bases). CDR3 length: 14 amino acids. Looked up from germline, CDR1 is SGDLS and CDR2 is YYNGEE. V was trimmed by 3 bases and J by 7 bases, leaving 14 bases between them. The CDR3 DNA reads as TGTGCCAGCAGCGCCGCCAACAGGGAGAATGAGCAGTTCTTC. Protein sequence: CASSAANRENEQFF.

This clone was recorded once. The chain uses TRBV7-2 and TRBJ2-3; TRBD2 aligns across 9 bases. The germline V gene encodes CDR1 SGHTA and CDR2 FQGNSA. The CDR3 totals 18 residues. Losses at the gene ends were 5 bases for V and 2 bases for J; bases not matched to a gene: 14. The DNA of the CDR3 is TGTGCCAGCAGCGTGTATGTAGCGGGGGATATGTACACAGATACGCAGTATTTT. This encodes CASSVYVAGDMYTDTQYF.

V and J are TRBV16 and TRBJ2-1; 8 bases fit TRBD1. CDR1 and CDR2 from the germline V gene are KGHSY and FQNENV. This CDR3 is built from 15 residues. Losses at the gene ends were 3 bases for V and 3 bases for J; bases not matched to a gene: 4. The CDR3 protein is CASSHSGQGYNEQFF. The CDR3 nucleotides read TGTGCCAGCAGCCATTCCGGACAGGGCTACAATGAGCAGTTCTTC.

This chain connects TRBV6-5 to TRBJ1-2, with D possibly matching TRBD1 (5 bases). Per germline, CDR1 MNHEY and CDR2 SVGAGI. This CDR3 has 12 residues. The ends were cut back, 6 bases at V and 4 bases at J, with 9 bases in the middle. This CDR3 is CASRQGFYGYTF. CDR3 DNA: TGTGCCAGCAGGCAGGGATTCTATGGCTACACCTTC.

This clone showed up just once. The chain combines TRBV7-2 with TRBJ1-4; D is perhaps TRBD1 (5 bases). Trimming pared 5 bases from V and 0 bases from J, leaving 16 bases between. Germline V gene sequence: CDR1 SGHTA, CDR2 FQGNSA. CDR3 size: 17 residues. The CDR3 spells CASSPDTLSATNEKLFF. In DNA form, the CDR3 reads TGTGCCAGCAGCCCGGACACTTTAAGTGCAACTAATGAAAAACTGTTTTTT.

The chain joins TRBV29-1 to TRBJ2-1; D perhaps matches TRBD1 (5 bases). V lost 2 bases and J lost 0, with 11 bases in between. The CDR3 length is 15 residues. Germline CDR1 is SQVTM and CDR2 is ANQGSEA. The CDR3 reads CSVETDSFSYNEQFF. CDR3 nucleotides: TGCAGCGTTGAAACCGACAGCTTCTCCTACAATGAGCAGTTCTTC.

This clone was seen once. The chain joins TRBV13 to TRBJ2-3, with a tentative D call TRBD1 (6 bases). The V gene's germline CDR1 is PRHDT and CDR2 FYEKMQ (reference sequence). V lost 5 bases and J lost 1, with 7 bases in between. The length of the CDR3 is 13 residues. The CDR3 region is CASSPGGTDTQYF. The CDR3 nucleotides read TGTGCCAGCAGCCCAGGGGGCACAGATACGCAGTATTTT.

This sequence joins TRBV15 and TRBJ2-3, with a weak D call TRBD1 (5 bases). V dropped 6 bases and J dropped 4 bases, with 11 bases sitting between them. Germline CDR1 and CDR2: LNHNV and YYDKDF (reference sequence). This CDR3 has 13 amino acids. The CDR3 sequence: CATRWGDSDTQYF. The DNA of the CDR3 is TGTGCCACCAGGTGGGGCGACTCAGATACGCAGTATTTT.

The chain uses TRBV2 and TRBJ1-5; 9 bases map to TRBD1. Trimming removed 6 bases from V and 7 bases from J; junction bases left unmatched: 4. The germline gives CDR1 SNHLY, CDR2 FYNNEI. The CDR3 runs to 13 residues. The CDR3 region is CASRGQGRQPQHF. The CDR3 nucleotides read TGTGCCAGCAGAGGACAGGGGAGGCAGCCCCAGCATTTT.

This clone was counted once. In DNA, the CDR3 is TGTGCCAGCAGTTATATACAGGGCTCCTACGAGCAGTACTTC. This sequence encodes CASSYIQGSYEQYF. The chain couples TRBV6-5 to TRBJ2-5; D possibly corresponds to TRBD1 (6 bases). The assigned J gene may be wrong: the sequence end matches TRBJ2-7 better. CDR3 length equals 14 residues. Germline V gene lookup returns CDR1 MNHEY and CDR2 SVGAGI.

In its sample, this clone was seen a few times. The CDR3 spells CASSPLGQGVDTQYF. The CDR3 DNA follows: TGTGCCAGCAGCCCACTCGGACAGGGCGTGGATACGCAGTATTTT. V gene TRBV7-3 combines with J gene TRBJ2-3, with 8 bases lining up with TRBD1. Germline V lookup: CDR1 SGHTA, CDR2 FQGTGA. V was pared by 5 bases and J by 6 bases, with 10 bases of the junction left unmatched. This CDR3 contains 15 residues. The full variable domain, with the rest looked up from reference TRBV7-3 and TRBJ2-3, is GAGVSQTPSNKVTEKGKYVELRCDPISGHTALYWYRQSLGQGPEFLIYFQGTGAADDSGLPNDRFFAVRPEGSVSTLKIQRTERGDSAVYLCASSPLGQGVDTQYFGPGTRLTVL.

V is TRBV13 and J is TRBJ2-3, with 9 bases lining up with TRBD2. After removal of 5 bases from V and 2 bases from J, the junction contained 8 bases not matched to a gene. Germline-derived CDR1 and CDR2 are PRHDT and FYEKMQ (reference sequence). The CDR3 extends over 16 amino acids. CDR3 nucleotides: TGTGCCAGCAGCCCTACGACTAGCGGCTCCACAGATACGCAGTATTTT. This translates into CASSPTTSGSTDTQYF.

The chain has TRBV29-1 and TRBJ1-2, with 7 bases that match TRBD1. CDR1 and CDR2 (germline): SQVTM, ANQGSEA. The CDR3 consists of 13 residues. After removal of 7 bases from V and 7 bases from J, the junction contained 12 bases not matched to a gene. The CDR3 loop reads CSAEREGQSGYTF. DNA for the CDR3: TGCAGCGCCGAGAGAGAGGGACAGAGTGGCTACACCTTC.

V usage is TRBV2 and J usage is TRBJ2-3, with TRBD2 as a possible D gene (7 bases). The CDR3 consists of 13 residues. Germline-derived CDR1 and CDR2 are SNHLY and FYNNEI. V shed 9 bases and J shed 1 base, with 11 bases lying between them. CDR3 sequence (DNA): TGTGCCAGATCGGGGGGCCGCACAGATACGCAGTATTTT. It yields the protein CARSGGRTDTQYF.

The CDR3, as DNA: TGTGCCAGTAGTATGCCGCGGGGGAGGACCGGGGAGCTGTTTTTT. Residues: CASSMPRGRTGELFF. J is TRBJ2-2 and V is TRBV19; the match to TRBD2 covers 7 bases. The CDR3 totals 15 residues. Germline CDR1 is LNHDA and CDR2 is SQIVND (reference sequence). V lost 3 bases and J lost 5; bases outside the gene matches: 6.

This chain links TRBV5-6 with TRBJ1-5; no definite D call. Germline CDR1 is SGHDT and CDR2 is YYEEEE. The CDR3 contains 13 residues. V was pared by 4 bases and J by 4 bases, with 9 bases between. DNA of the CDR3: TGTGCCAGCAGCCCCCGGTTAAATCAGCCCCAGCATTTT. It yields the protein CASSPRLNQPQHF.

CDR3: CASSEPGTGYYEQYF. The CDR3 nucleotides are TGTGCCAGCAGCGAACCCGGGACAGGGTACTACGAGCAGTACTTC. The V and J genes are TRBV11-2 and TRBJ2-7; TRBD1 agrees at 9 bases. V dropped 5 bases and J dropped 3; count of bases not matched to a gene: 8. The CDR3 has 15 amino acids. Germline CDR1 and CDR2: SGHAT and FQNNGV.

V usage is TRBV5-1 and J usage is TRBJ2-2, with D possibly matching TRBD2 (5 bases). This CDR3 region has 17 residues. Germline loops: CDR1 SGHRS, CDR2 YFSETQ. V was trimmed by 3 bases and J by 7 bases, leaving 22 bases between them. The CDR3 sequence: CASSSTSGIQGVGELFF. DNA of the CDR3: TGCGCCAGCAGCTCCACCTCCGGGATCCAAGGAGTCGGGGAGCTGTTTTTT.

This rearrangement joins TRBV18 to TRBJ2-2, with D uncertain. This CDR3 region has 15 residues. Trimming stripped 2 bases from V and 1 base from J, with 8 bases between. CDR1 KGHSH and CDR2 LQKENI come from the germline V gene. CDR3 in DNA: TGTGCCAGCTCACCAGTTGCGGTGAACACCGGGGAGCTGTTTTTT. Its translation is CASSPVAVNTGELFF.

J is TRBJ2-7 and V is TRBV5-1; 10 bases match TRBD1. CDR1 is SGHRS and CDR2 is YFSETQ in the germline V gene. The CDR3 contains 16 residues. J gave up 2 bases and V 0 bases, and 5 bases lay outside the gene matches. The CDR3 loop reads CASSLGGTGETYEQYF. For the CDR3, the DNA is TGCGCCAGCAGCTTGGGAGGGACAGGGGAGACCTACGAGCAGTACTTC.

This rearrangement joins TRBV7-9 to TRBJ1-1, with TRBD1 matching 8 bases. Germline V gene sequence: CDR1 SEHNR, CDR2 FQNEAQ (reference sequence). The V gene end was trimmed by 0 bases and the J gene end by 8 bases; junction bases not matched to a gene: 2. This CDR3 has 13 residues. The CDR3 sequence is CASSLADREEAFF. The CDR3 DNA sequence: TGTGCCAGCAGCTTAGCGGACAGGGAGGAAGCTTTCTTT.

This chain joins TRBV2 and TRBJ1-1; D is unresolved. Germline CDR1 SNHLY, CDR2 FYNNEI. V was clipped by 4 bases and J by 2 bases, with 8 bases between them. The length of the CDR3 is 13 residues. DNA for the CDR3: TGTGCCAGCAGTGGTTATCTAAACACTGAAGCTTTCTTT. Translation gives CASSGYLNTEAFF.